A selection of T cell receptor beta chains follows, all from one sample in a study of Ad26.COV2.S vaccination and SARS-CoV-2 variants. Libraries were prepared by immunoSEQ multiplex PCR; TCRdb keeps only in-frame clonotypes and omits some of them. The data contain roughly 410,000 clones, about four fifths of them singletons. Material: peripheral blood, obtained in a trial of Ad26.COV2.S vaccine versus placebo. Receptors originate from a person between 18 and 59 years old who received the Ad26.COV2.S COVID-19 vaccine or a placebo. Each CDR3 is given with its conserved first and last residue. A D gene is named only where the DNA matches it firmly. Clone size is given for some rows only: seen once, a few or many times, or a class if the clone is expanded.

V gene: TRBV6-1; clone size: -; J gene: TRBJ1-2; D gene: -; CDR3 DNA: TGTGCCAGCAGTGAAAGGTCGGGGGGCGATGGCTACACCTTC; CDR3 protein: CASSERSGGDGYTF
V gene: TRBV3-1/TRBV3-2; clone size: -; J gene: TRBJ2-2; D gene: -; CDR3 DNA: TGTGCCAGCAGCCAAGAAACCGCTGCGGACGCCGGGGAGCTGTTTTTT; CDR3 protein: CASSQETAADAGELFF
V gene: TRBV27; clone size: -; J gene: TRBJ2-7; D gene: -; CDR3 DNA: TGTGCCAGCACCCTCAACCGGGACACCTCCTACGAGCAGTACTTC; CDR3 protein: CASTLNRDTSYEQYF
V gene: TRBV11-2; clone size: -; J gene: TRBJ2-1; D gene: TRBD2; CDR3 DNA: TGTGCCAGCAGCTCCATAGCGGGAGGGCCCTACAATGAGCAGTTCTTC; CDR3 protein: CASSSIAGGPYNEQFF
V gene: TRBV5-1; clone size: -; J gene: TRBJ2-5; D gene: -; CDR3 DNA: TGCGCCAGCAGCTTGGGGCTAGCGATCGAGACCCAGTACTTC; CDR3 protein: CASSLGLAIETQYF
V gene: TRBV25-1; clone size: -; J gene: TRBJ2-4; D gene: -; CDR3 DNA: TGTGCCAGCAGTGAAAAATGGGGGAGAAACATTCAGTACTTC; CDR3 protein: CASSEKWGRNIQYF
V gene: TRBV10-3; clone size: -; J gene: TRBJ2-7; D gene: -; CDR3 DNA: TGTGCCCCCCTTTCTAGGAGCGAATACGAGCAGTACTTC; CDR3 protein: CAPLSRSEYEQYF
V gene: TRBV18; clone size: -; J gene: TRBJ2-4; D gene: -; CDR3 DNA: TGTGCCAGCTCACCCGTTCAGGGAGCCAAAAACATTCAGTACTTC; CDR3 protein: CASSPVQGAKNIQYF
V gene: TRBV2; clone size: -; J gene: TRBJ2-2; D gene: TRBD1; CDR3 DNA: TGTGCCAGCACTAATGCCGCGGGACAGGACAACACCGGGGAGCTGTTTTTT; CDR3 protein: CASTNAAGQDNTGELFF
V gene: TRBV4-2; clone size: -; J gene: TRBJ2-2; D gene: -; CDR3 DNA: TGTGCCAGCAGCCAGAACGCCGGGGTAGGGGAGCTGTTTTTT; CDR3 protein: CASSQNAGVGELFF
V gene: TRBV3-1/TRBV3-2; clone size: -; J gene: TRBJ2-5; D gene: -; CDR3 DNA: TGTGCCAGCGACGGAACCCGGACACCGCGCCAGACCCAGTACTTC; CDR3 protein: CASDGTRTPRQTQYF
V gene: TRBV6-6; clone size: -; J gene: TRBJ2-5; D gene: TRBD1; CDR3 DNA: TGTGCCCACCGGGACAGGGGGCTCCAAGAGACCCAGTACTTC; CDR3 protein: CAHRDRGLQETQYF
V gene: TRBV2; clone size: -; J gene: TRBJ1-2; D gene: -; CDR3 DNA: TGTGCCAGCAGTGGCATTCTGGGAGGGGTTGGCTACACCTTC; CDR3 protein: CASSGILGGVGYTF
V gene: TRBV10-3; clone size: -; J gene: TRBJ2-3; D gene: -; CDR3 DNA: TGTGCCGCTGGAGGACAGGGAGGGACAGATACGCAGTATTTT; CDR3 protein: CAAGGQGGTDTQYF
V gene: TRBV20-1; clone size: -; J gene: TRBJ1-2; D gene: TRBD1; CDR3 DNA: TGCAGTGGGGGACAGACCGGCTACACCTTC; CDR3 protein: CSGGQTGYTF
V gene: TRBV6-1; clone size: few; J gene: TRBJ1-3; D gene: -; CDR3 DNA: TGTGCCAGCAGTGAACAGGGGAGTGGAAACACCATATATTTT; CDR3 protein: CASSEQGSGNTIYF
V gene: TRBV9; clone size: -; J gene: TRBJ2-7; D gene: TRBD2; CDR3 DNA: TGTGCCAGCAGCGTAGGTAATAGCGGGATCTACGAGCAGTACTTC; CDR3 protein: CASSVGNSGIYEQYF
V gene: TRBV6-1; clone size: -; J gene: TRBJ2-3; D gene: -; CDR3 DNA: TGTGCCAGCAGTGACGGACTTTTCGGAGATACGCAGTATTTT; CDR3 protein: CASSDGLFGDTQYF
V gene: TRBV24-1; clone size: -; J gene: TRBJ2-1; D gene: TRBD2; CDR3 DNA: TGTGCCACCAGTGATCCGCGTGCGGGGGACAATGAGCAGTTCTTC; CDR3 protein: CATSDPRAGDNEQFF
V gene: TRBV7-9; clone size: -; J gene: TRBJ1-2; D gene: -; CDR3 DNA: TGTGCCAGCAGCTCCGGGGGGCTCGATGGCTACACCTTC; CDR3 protein: CASSSGGLDGYTF
V gene: TRBV18; clone size: -; J gene: TRBJ1-6; D gene: TRBD1; CDR3 DNA: TGTGCCAGCTCACCCTACGACAGGGGAGATTCACCCCTCCACTTT; CDR3 protein: CASSPYDRGDSPLHF
V gene: TRBV25-1; clone size: -; J gene: TRBJ2-7; D gene: -; CDR3 DNA: TGTGCCAGCAGTGAATCCCCCAGGGCCGAGCAGTACTTC; CDR3 protein: CASSESPRAEQYF
V gene: TRBV13; clone size: -; J gene: TRBJ1-2; D gene: -; CDR3 DNA: TGTGCCAGCAGCCCTCAGGGCCAGGGAGCTCCCCCACGCTACACCTTC; CDR3 protein: CASSPQGQGAPPRYTF
V gene: TRBV18; clone size: -; J gene: TRBJ1-1; D gene: -; CDR3 DNA: TGTGCCAGCCGGACGGGGTTGGGGAACACTGAAGCTTTCTTT; CDR3 protein: CASRTGLGNTEAFF
V gene: TRBV9; clone size: -; J gene: TRBJ1-4; D gene: -; CDR3 DNA: TGTGCCAGCAGCGAGGGGGTTGCTAATGAAAAACTGTTTTTT; CDR3 protein: CASSEGVANEKLFF
V gene: TRBV27; clone size: -; J gene: TRBJ1-1; D gene: TRBD1; CDR3 DNA: TGTGCCAGCAGTTATAAGGGGACAGGGCTCACTGAAGCTTTCTTT; CDR3 protein: CASSYKGTGLTEAFF
V gene: TRBV12-3/TRBV12-4; clone size: -; J gene: TRBJ2-7; D gene: -; CDR3 DNA: TGTGCCAGCAGTTTGGCTCGGGAGCAGTACTTC; CDR3 protein: CASSLAREQYF
V gene: TRBV28; clone size: -; J gene: TRBJ2-4; D gene: TRBD2; CDR3 DNA: TGTGCCAGCAGCGTCTATATAGCGGGGCGAGCCAAAAACATTCAGTACTTC; CDR3 protein: CASSVYIAGRAKNIQYF
V gene: TRBV10-1; clone size: few; J gene: TRBJ1-4; D gene: -; CDR3 DNA: TGCGCCAGCAGGTTACGTTTTGCGGCTAATGAAAAACTGTTTTTT; CDR3 protein: CASRLRFAANEKLFF
V gene: TRBV19; clone size: -; J gene: TRBJ2-3; D gene: -; CDR3 DNA: TGTGCCAGTAGTCCCCTCGGGTTCACAGATACGCAGTATTTT; CDR3 protein: CASSPLGFTDTQYF
V gene: TRBV30; clone size: -; J gene: TRBJ2-1; D gene: TRBD2; CDR3 DNA: TGTGCCTCCTCGTTGATAAGGACTAGCGGGAGCATCGGTGAGCAGTTCTTC; CDR3 protein: CASSLIRTSGSIGEQFF
V gene: TRBV11-2; clone size: -; J gene: TRBJ2-7; D gene: -; CDR3 DNA: TGTGCCAGCAGCTCCCTCCGCGGTGAAGGCGAGCAGTACTTC; CDR3 protein: CASSSLRGEGEQYF
V gene: TRBV9; clone size: -; J gene: TRBJ1-5; D gene: -; CDR3 DNA: TGTGCCAGCAGCGTAGACCCGAGCAATCAGCCCCAGCATTTT; CDR3 protein: CASSVDPSNQPQHF
V gene: TRBV4-1; clone size: -; J gene: TRBJ1-4; D gene: -; CDR3 DNA: TGCGCCAGCAGCCATATCAGCCTGGGACGACTTAATGAAAAACTGTTTTTT; CDR3 protein: CASSHISLGRLNEKLFF
V gene: TRBV5-1; clone size: -; J gene: TRBJ1-6; D gene: TRBD1; CDR3 DNA: TGCGCCAGCAGCTTACAGGGGGCCAATTCACCCCTCCACTTT; CDR3 protein: CASSLQGANSPLHF
V gene: TRBV20-1; clone size: -; J gene: TRBJ1-1; D gene: TRBD1; CDR3 DNA: TGCAGTGCCGACACAGGGGTTCGAGCTTTCTTT; CDR3 protein: CSADTGVRAFF
V gene: TRBV2; clone size: -; J gene: TRBJ1-2; D gene: TRBD1; CDR3 DNA: TGTGCCAGCATCTCGACAGGGGGCGCTGGCTACACCTTC; CDR3 protein: CASISTGGAGYTF
V gene: TRBV10-2; clone size: -; J gene: TRBJ2-3; D gene: TRBD2; CDR3 DNA: TGCGCCAGCAGCCAGGGACTAGCGGGAGTACCAGATACGCAGTATTTT; CDR3 protein: CASSQGLAGVPDTQYF
V gene: TRBV19; clone size: -; J gene: TRBJ1-2; D gene: -; CDR3 DNA: TGTGCCAGTAGTATAGACGGACCGAGGCGGTATGGCTACACCTTC; CDR3 protein: CASSIDGPRRYGYTF
V gene: TRBV5-1; clone size: -; J gene: TRBJ2-3; D gene: -; CDR3 DNA: TGCGCCAGCAGCTTGCGGTTCGAGGGGGATACGCAGTATTTT; CDR3 protein: CASSLRFEGDTQYF
V gene: TRBV4-1; clone size: -; J gene: TRBJ2-5; D gene: -; CDR3 DNA: TGCGCCAGCAGCCAAGTGGCTAGGTTAGAGACCCAGTACTTC; CDR3 protein: CASSQVARLETQYF
V gene: TRBV5-5; clone size: -; J gene: TRBJ1-1; D gene: -; CDR3 DNA: TGTGCCAGCAGCTTAGTAACCATGAACACTGAAGCTTTCTTT; CDR3 protein: CASSLVTMNTEAFF
V gene: TRBV30; clone size: few; J gene: TRBJ1-2; D gene: -; CDR3 DNA: TGTGCCTGGAGTGGGCCACCGGGGAACTATGGCTACACCTTC; CDR3 protein: CAWSGPPGNYGYTF
V gene: TRBV15; clone size: once; J gene: TRBJ2-7; D gene: -; CDR3 DNA: TGTGCCACCAGCAGAGGGGGACAAAGCGAGCAGTACTTC; CDR3 protein: CATSRGGQSEQYF
V gene: TRBV5-1; clone size: -; J gene: TRBJ1-1; D gene: TRBD1; CDR3 DNA: TGCGCCAGCAGTTCTCAGGGGGGCACTGAAGCTTTCTTT; CDR3 protein: CASSSQGGTEAFF
V gene: TRBV12-3/TRBV12-4; clone size: -; J gene: TRBJ1-1; D gene: -; CDR3 DNA: TGTGCCAGCAGTTTAGGGGGTGGGACTGAAGCTTTCTTT; CDR3 protein: CASSLGGGTEAFF
V gene: TRBV5-5; clone size: -; J gene: TRBJ2-1; D gene: TRBD1; CDR3 DNA: TGTGCCAGCAGCCGGGGACAGACGGCGGATGAGCAGTTCTTC; CDR3 protein: CASSRGQTADEQFF
V gene: TRBV6-5; clone size: -; J gene: TRBJ1-2; D gene: -; CDR3 DNA: TGTGCCAGCAGTTATAGGAGGGGTGAGGTTGGCTACACCTTC; CDR3 protein: CASSYRRGEVGYTF
V gene: TRBV27; clone size: -; J gene: TRBJ2-5; D gene: TRBD1; CDR3 DNA: TGTGCCAGCAGTTTATCGAACCAGGGGGAAGGGACCCAGTACTTC; CDR3 protein: CASSLSNQGEGTQYF
V gene: TRBV18; clone size: -; J gene: TRBJ1-2; D gene: -; CDR3 DNA: TGTGCCAGCTCACCCGGGACGGCAACATATGGCTACACCTTC; CDR3 protein: CASSPGTATYGYTF
V gene: TRBV4-1; clone size: -; J gene: TRBJ1-2; D gene: -; CDR3 DNA: TGCGCCAGCAGCCAAGATTTAGGCCCGTTAAGGAGTTATGGCTACACCTTC; CDR3 protein: CASSQDLGPLRSYGYTF
V gene: TRBV6-5; clone size: -; J gene: TRBJ1-5; D gene: -; CDR3 DNA: TGTGCCAGCAGCCGAGGCGGTCAGCCCCAGCATTTT; CDR3 protein: CASSRGGQPQHF
V gene: TRBV15; clone size: -; J gene: TRBJ2-5; D gene: -; CDR3 DNA: TGTGCCACCAGCAAGGGACCCGGGGAGAGCCAGTACTTC; CDR3 protein: CATSKGPGESQYF
V gene: TRBV7-9; clone size: -; J gene: TRBJ1-2; D gene: -; CDR3 DNA: TGTGCCAGCAGCTTAGAGTATCGGCGGAACTATGGCTACACCTTC; CDR3 protein: CASSLEYRRNYGYTF